This T cell receptor beta chain is from a study of blood T cell repertoires in COVID-19. Study as a whole: Acute and convalescent COVID-19 samples came from the United States, Italy and Spain. In each case, the material was cDNA or gDNA derived from T cells, B-cell-depleted T cells, or PBMCs.

Trimming removed 0 bases from V and 7 bases from J; junction bases left unmatched: 5. Per the germline V gene, CDR1 is SGHRS and CDR2 is YFSETQ. The CDR3 is 14 residues long. Per the original methods: Nucleated cell number was recorded as an estimate derived from reference gene primer amplification. Sequenced by immunoSEQ multiplex PCR; TCRdb stores in-frame clones only, minus some. D and trimming come from the DNA, and the V and J calls and clone size come from that table. The sample records 250,000 to 350,000 clones, about 90% being singletons. The TCR was taken from a woman aged 45-65 years who had recovered from COVID-19. Sequencing was carried out using peripheral blood. V usage is TRBV5-1 and J usage is TRBJ2-7, with 9 positions matching TRBD2. For the CDR3, the DNA is TGCGCCAGCAGCTTGGCGGCGGGAGGGTGGGAGCAGTACTTC. This codes for CASSLAAGGWEQYF.